The 20 T cell receptor beta chains in this list originate from one sample, sequenced in a study of control samples from healthy donors and cancer patients. Using immunoSEQ multiplex PCR, the repertoire was profiled, and TCRdb retains in-frame clones only, with some absent. The sample yields roughly 59,000 clones, 92% seen once. The sample consisted of PBMCs. The source of these receptors is a man aged 40-55 years with colorectal cancer.

This chain's CDR3 is CASSDSAINNQPQHF. CDR3 in DNA: TGTGCCAGCAGCGACAGCGCGATCAACAATCAGCCCCAGCATTTT. The rearrangement joins TRBV6-6 to TRBJ1-5; tentatively, D is TRBD1 (5 bases). The germline V and J ends were trimmed by 6 bases and 3 bases, with 15 bases remaining between them. Germline V gene data show CDR1 as MNHNY and CDR2 as SVGAGI (reference sequence). The CDR3 sequence is 15 residues long.

The gene calls are TRBV27 and TRBJ2-7; no clear D. Deletions cut 0 bases from V and 6 bases from J, with 12 bases between. Germline CDR1 is MNHEY and CDR2 is SMNVEV (reference sequence). This CDR3 has 14 amino acids. The CDR3 loop reads CASSLSAGAAEQYF. The CDR3 DNA sequence: TGTGCCAGCAGTTTATCTGCAGGCGCCGCCGAGCAGTACTTC.

The rearrangement joins TRBV15 to TRBJ2-3; D may be TRBD1 (6 bases). Germline values: CDR1 LNHNV, CDR2 YYDKDF (reference sequence). This CDR3 comprises 14 residues. Trimming removed 1 base from V and 3 bases from J, with 8 bases in between. In DNA form, the CDR3 reads TGTGCCACCAGCAGAGTTCAGGGGACAGATACGCAGTATTTT. It specifies CATSRVQGTDTQYF.

The rearrangement links TRBV7-3 to TRBJ2-3; D is unresolved. Germline V gene sequence: CDR1 SGHTA, CDR2 FQGTGA. This CDR3 comprises 14 residues. With 1 base removed from V and 4 bases from J, the gap between germline ends came to 9 bases. CDR3 amino acids: CASSLIGRADTQYF. For the CDR3, the DNA is TGTGCCAGCAGCTTAATCGGACGGGCAGATACGCAGTATTTT.

The chain couples TRBV5-6 to TRBJ1-1, with 9 bases matching TRBD1. Trimming at V came to 0 bases and at J to 6 bases, leaving 3 bases not matched to a gene. Per germline, CDR1 SGHDT and CDR2 YYEEEE. The CDR3 has 14 amino acids. For the CDR3, the DNA is TGTGCCAGCAGCTTGGAACAGGGGGCTTCTGAAGCTTTCTTT. It translates to CASSLEQGASEAFF.

The gene calls are TRBV7-9 and TRBJ2-7; D remains unclear. Per the germline V gene, CDR1 is SEHNR and CDR2 is FQNEAQ (reference sequence). V lost 2 bases, J lost 6 bases, and 5 bases lay in between. The CDR3 spans 11 residues. Written as DNA, the CDR3 is TGTGCCAGCAGCTTAACCGGCGAGCAGTACTTC. Its translation: CASSLTGEQYF.

The CDR3 nucleotides are TGTGCCAGTAGTTTAGCTCAGGGGATCTCCTACGAGCAGTACTTC. This gives the protein CASSLAQGISYEQYF. The chain uses TRBV19 and TRBJ2-7; possibly TRBD1 for D (6 bases). From germline, CDR1 is LNHDA and CDR2 SQIVND (reference sequence). Trimming stripped 5 bases from V and 0 bases from J, with 14 bases between. The CDR3 has 15 amino acids.

V usage is TRBV19 and J usage is TRBJ2-5; D is unclear. The CDR3 runs 14 residues. Trimming shortened V by 5 bases and J by 5 bases, and 15 bases separated the two germline ends. Per the germline V gene, CDR1 is LNHDA and CDR2 is SQIVND (reference sequence). In DNA, the CDR3 is TGTGCCAGTAGTCGGGCAGGAACCAGGGAGACCCAGTACTTC. This gives the protein CASSRAGTRETQYF.

This clone was seen once. The rearrangement uses TRBV9 and TRBJ1-5; D remains unclear. The ends were cut back, 0 bases at V and 0 bases at J, with 7 bases in the middle. Germline CDR1 is SGDLS and CDR2 is YYNGEE. CDR3 length: 15 amino acids. The chain's CDR3 is CASSVGQDSNQPQHF. Here the CDR3 DNA reads TGTGCCAGCAGCGTAGGTCAGGATAGCAATCAGCCCCAGCATTTT.

In this sample, this clone turned up once. The V call is TRBV19, the J call TRBJ1-5; tentatively, D is TRBD1 (6 bases). The germline V gene has CDR1 LNHDA and CDR2 SQIVND (reference sequence). V was shortened by 7 bases and J by 3 bases, with 13 bases between the two germline ends. CDR3 length: 14 amino acids. The chain's CDR3 is CASTEGGINQPQHF. CDR3 bases: TGTGCCAGTACGGAAGGGGGTATCAATCAGCCCCAGCATTTT.

The V call is TRBV7-9, the J call TRBJ1-1; D is perhaps TRBD1 (5 bases). This CDR3 has 14 residues. Germline CDR1 reads SEHNR; CDR2 reads FQNEAQ (reference sequence). With 3 bases removed from V and 4 bases from J, the gap between germline ends came to 12 bases. Here the CDR3 reads CASSFREGSTEAFF. CDR3 nucleotide sequence: TGTGCCAGCAGCTTCAGGGAGGGAAGCACTGAAGCTTTCTTT.

This chain joins TRBV4-2 and TRBJ1-6; D gene uncertain. The germline gives CDR1 LGHNA, CDR2 YNFKEQ. There are 13 residues in the CDR3. The V end lost 0 bases, the J end lost 8 bases, and 5 bases lay between the germline ends. This chain's CDR3 is CASSQEADSPLHF. DNA of the CDR3: TGTGCCAGCAGCCAAGAGGCGGATTCACCCCTCCACTTT.

The CDR3 region has the DNA TGCGCCAGCAGCTTGGAGGGAGGGGAGACCCAGTACTTC. Protein sequence: CASSLEGGETQYF. The chain couples TRBV5-1 to TRBJ2-5; TRBD2 aligns across 7 bases. The CDR3 runs 13 residues. Germline CDR1 reads SGHRS; CDR2 reads YFSETQ. The V segment lost 0 bases and the J segment 5 bases; nucleotides outside the gene matches: 1.

This clone was detected only once. The rearrangement uses TRBV7-2 and TRBJ2-7; no reliable D call. V gave up 4 bases and J gave up 3 bases, with 16 bases separating them. The germline V gene encodes CDR1 SGHTA and CDR2 FQGNSA. CDR3 size: 15 residues. CDR3 nucleotide sequence: TGTGCCAGCAGCTCCCGCGTCACGTATAACTACGAGCAGTACTTC. It translates to CASSSRVTYNYEQYF.

This rearrangement joins TRBV6-1 to TRBJ1-1, with D hard to call. Trimming pared 2 bases from V and 1 base from J, leaving 5 bases between. Germline-derived CDR1 and CDR2 are MNHNS and SASEGT. The CDR3 is made up of 13 amino acids. The CDR3 DNA reads as TGTGCCAGCAGTGAATCAGAGAACACTGAAGCTTTCTTT. It yields the protein CASSESENTEAFF.

The chain carries TRBV6-5 and TRBJ1-3; D is uncertain. Per the germline V gene, CDR1 is MNHEY and CDR2 is SVGAGI. The CDR3 sequence is 13 residues long. V was cut by 7 bases and J by 1 base, with 8 bases left in between. The CDR3 reads CASKASSGNTIYF. As DNA, the CDR3 is TGTGCCAGCAAAGCGTCGTCTGGAAACACCATATATTTT.

This chain joins TRBV18 and TRBJ1-2, with D tentatively TRBD1 (5 bases). The V gene's germline CDR1 is KGHSH and CDR2 LQKENI. V lost 3 bases and J lost 3, with 11 bases in between. The CDR3 is 14 residues long. DNA for the CDR3: TGTGCCAGCTCACCCGGCCAGGGAGACTATGGCTACACCTTC. Its protein is CASSPGQGDYGYTF. Filled out from reference TRBV18 and TRBJ1-2, the complete variable domain reads NAGVMQNPRHLVRRRGQEARLRCSPMKGHSHVYWYRQLPEEGLKFMVYLQKENIIDESGMPKERFSAEFPKEGPSILRIQQVVRGDSAAYFCASSPGQGDYGYTFGSGTRLTVV.

The chain joins TRBV29-1 to TRBJ2-5, with unresolved D. The CDR3 has 11 amino acids. In germline, CDR1 is SQVTM, CDR2 ANQGSEA. Trimming left V 5 bases short and J 3 bases short, with 7 bases between. The CDR3 coding sequence is TGCAGCGTTATGGGGAAAGAGACCCAGTACTTC. Amino acid sequence: CSVMGKETQYF.

The chain couples TRBV4-2 to TRBJ1-3; D call uncertain. The CDR3 contains 15 residues. V lost 1 base to trimming and J lost 1 base, with 8 bases between them. The germline gives CDR1 LGHNA, CDR2 YNFKEQ. The chain's CDR3 is CASSQVGISGNTIYF. CDR3 DNA: TGTGCCAGCAGCCAAGTGGGGATATCTGGAAACACCATATATTTT.

The V call is TRBV2, the J call TRBJ2-3, with 10 bases matching TRBD1. This CDR3 is 15 amino acids long. Germline-derived CDR1 and CDR2 are SNHLY and FYNNEI. V lost 4 bases and J lost 4; bases outside the gene matches: 5. CDR3 sequence reads: CASSAQGQGSDTQYF. The CDR3 nucleotides are TGTGCCAGCAGTGCGCAGGGACAGGGGTCAGATACGCAGTATTTT.